This T cell receptor (beta chain) was found in a study of radiotherapy plus CTLA-4 blockade in lung cancer. Study-level information: The study recorded objective responses in 18% of patients and disease control in approximately 29%. The study, taken as a whole, reports: Blood saw expansion of tumor-derived TCR clones after radiotherapy plus ipilimumab.

Turning to this clone: The target antigen is unknown.

Assay: immunoSEQ multiplex PCR; the TCRdb copy retains only in-frame clones and omits some. The data hold some 46,000 clones, with about 81% observed a single time. Ipilimumab-mediated CTLA-4 blockade plus focal radiation was given to patients having chemo-refractory metastatic non-small-cell lung cancer. Trimming stripped 0 bases from V and 2 bases from J, with 14 bases between. Germline lookup yields CDR1 SGHTA and CDR2 FQGNSA. The CDR3 is 17 residues long. The rearrangement uses TRBV7-2 and TRBJ2-1; no definite D call. The input for sequencing was peripheral blood, taken from a patient treated with radiotherapy plus ipilimumab. This TCR derives from a human donor with non-small cell lung cancer who had stable disease on radiotherapy plus ipilimumab. The DNA for the CDR3 is TGTGCCAGCAGCTTAGCCGGGTCACACGGTCCCTACAATGAGCAGTTCTTC. This codes for CASSLAGSHGPYNEQFF.